This TCR beta chain was found in a study of blood T cell repertoires in COVID-19. Study context: From T cells, B-cell-depleted T cells, or PBMCs came the material, which was cDNA or gDNA.

Trimming pared 3 bases from V and 4 bases from J, leaving 15 bases between. Germline assignment: CDR1 KGHSH and CDR2 LQKENI. The CDR3 totals 16 residues. In the source study's methods: The authors estimated nucleated cell counts from reference gene primer amplification. The assay was immunoSEQ multiplex PCR, and TCRdb's table has in-frame clones only and misses some. V, J and clone size are those of that table, while D and trimming were read from the DNA. The sample lists about 220,000 clones; roughly four fifths were seen once. Sequenced sample: PBMCs or T cells enriched from blood (not recorded which). This sequence originates from a man in his forties who had recovered from COVID-19. The chain uses TRBV18 and TRBJ2-2; D unclear. CDR3 in DNA: TGTGCCAGCTCACCCACGTTTGGTCAGGTCACCGGGGAGCTGTTTTTT. Its protein product is CASSPTFGQVTGELFF.